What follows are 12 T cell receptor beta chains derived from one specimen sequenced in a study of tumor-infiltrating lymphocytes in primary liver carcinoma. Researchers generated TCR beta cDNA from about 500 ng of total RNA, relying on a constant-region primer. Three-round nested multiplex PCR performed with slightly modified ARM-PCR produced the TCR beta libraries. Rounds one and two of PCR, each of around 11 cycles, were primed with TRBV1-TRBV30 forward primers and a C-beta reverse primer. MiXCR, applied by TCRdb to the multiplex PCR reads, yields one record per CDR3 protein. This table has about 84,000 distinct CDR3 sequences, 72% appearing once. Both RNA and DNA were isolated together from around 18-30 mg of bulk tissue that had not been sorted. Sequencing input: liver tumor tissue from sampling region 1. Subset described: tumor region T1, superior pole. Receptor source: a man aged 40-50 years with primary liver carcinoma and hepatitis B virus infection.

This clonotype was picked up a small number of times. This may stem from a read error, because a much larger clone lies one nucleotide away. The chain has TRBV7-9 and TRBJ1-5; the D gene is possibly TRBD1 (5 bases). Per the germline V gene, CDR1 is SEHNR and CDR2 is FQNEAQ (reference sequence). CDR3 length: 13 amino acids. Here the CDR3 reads CASNLGAGQPQHF. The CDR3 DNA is TGTGCCAGCAACTTAGGGGCGGGTCAGCCCCAGCATTTT.

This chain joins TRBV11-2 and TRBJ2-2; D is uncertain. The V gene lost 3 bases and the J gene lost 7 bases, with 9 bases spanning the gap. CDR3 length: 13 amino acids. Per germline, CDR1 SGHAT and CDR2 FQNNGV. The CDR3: CASSFRRVGELFF. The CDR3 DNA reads TGTGCCAGCAGCTTTCGTCGGGTCGGGGAGCTGTTTTTT.

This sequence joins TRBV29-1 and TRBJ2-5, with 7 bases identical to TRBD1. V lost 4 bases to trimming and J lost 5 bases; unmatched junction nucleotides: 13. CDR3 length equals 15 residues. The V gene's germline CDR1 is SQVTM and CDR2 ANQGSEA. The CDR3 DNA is TGCAGCGTTGGCTGGACAGGATGCATCGCGGAGACCCAGTACTTC. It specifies CSVGWTGCIAETQYF.

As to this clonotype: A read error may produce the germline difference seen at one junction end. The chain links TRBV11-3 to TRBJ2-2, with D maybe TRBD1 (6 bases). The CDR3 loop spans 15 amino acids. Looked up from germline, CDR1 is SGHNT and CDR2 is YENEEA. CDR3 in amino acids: CASSLGQVDIGELLF. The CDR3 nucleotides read TGTGCCAGCAGCTTAGGACAGGTCGACATCGGGGAGCTTTTGTTT.

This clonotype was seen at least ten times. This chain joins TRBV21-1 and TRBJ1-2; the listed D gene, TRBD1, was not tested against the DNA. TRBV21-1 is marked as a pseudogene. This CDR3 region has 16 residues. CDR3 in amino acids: CASSTTGDRGYYGYTF. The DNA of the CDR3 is TGTGCCAGCAGCACCACGGGCGACAGGGGATACTATGGCTACACCTTC.

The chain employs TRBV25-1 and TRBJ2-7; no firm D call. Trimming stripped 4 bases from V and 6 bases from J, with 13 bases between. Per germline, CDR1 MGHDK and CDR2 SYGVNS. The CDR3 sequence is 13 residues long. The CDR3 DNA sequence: TGTGCCAGCAGTGGCTTGGGTGGGGTCGAGCAGTACTTC. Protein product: CASSGLGGVEQYF.

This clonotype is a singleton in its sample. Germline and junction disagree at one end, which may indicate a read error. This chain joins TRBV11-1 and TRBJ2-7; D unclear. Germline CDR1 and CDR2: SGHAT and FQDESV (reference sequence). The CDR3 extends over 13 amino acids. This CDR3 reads CAGSLRSPCEQYF. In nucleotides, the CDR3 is TGTGCCGGCAGCTTAAGGTCGCCCTGCGAGCAGTACTTC.

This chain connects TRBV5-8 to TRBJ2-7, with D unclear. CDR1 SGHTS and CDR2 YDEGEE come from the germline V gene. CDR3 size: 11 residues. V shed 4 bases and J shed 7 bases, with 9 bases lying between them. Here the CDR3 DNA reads TGTGCCAGCAGCCTGGTCCAGGAGCAGTACTTC. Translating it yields CASSLVQEQYF.

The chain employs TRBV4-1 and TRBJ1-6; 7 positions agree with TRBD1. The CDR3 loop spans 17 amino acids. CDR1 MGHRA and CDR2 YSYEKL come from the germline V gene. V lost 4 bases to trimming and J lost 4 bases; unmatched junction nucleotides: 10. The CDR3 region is CASSRSLGQSYNSPLHF. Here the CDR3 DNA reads TGCGCCAGCAGCCGAAGTTTGGGACAGAGTTATAATTCACCCCTCCACTTT.

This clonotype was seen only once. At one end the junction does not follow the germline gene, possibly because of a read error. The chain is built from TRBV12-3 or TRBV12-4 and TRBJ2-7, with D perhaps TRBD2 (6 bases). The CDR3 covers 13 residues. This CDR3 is CTSSLREAYELYF. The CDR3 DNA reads TGTACCAGCAGCCTGAGGGAGGCTTACGAGCTGTACTTC.

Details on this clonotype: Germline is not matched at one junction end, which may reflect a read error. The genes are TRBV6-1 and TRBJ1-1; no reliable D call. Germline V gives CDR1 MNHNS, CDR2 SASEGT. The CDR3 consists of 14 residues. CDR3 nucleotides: TGTGTCAGCAGTGAAGTAGCCGCGAACATTGAAGCTTTCTTT. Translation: CVSSEVAANIEAFF.

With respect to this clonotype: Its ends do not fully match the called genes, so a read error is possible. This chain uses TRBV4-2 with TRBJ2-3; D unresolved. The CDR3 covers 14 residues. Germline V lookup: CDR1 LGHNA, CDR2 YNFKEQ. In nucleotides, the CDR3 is TGTGCCAGCAGCCAAGATAGTCTCCCAGATACGCAGTACTTT. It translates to CASSQDSLPDTQYF.